These 23 T cell receptor beta chains were sequenced from one sample in a study. TCRdb re-called the RT-PCR reads with MiXCR, one entry per CDR3 protein. The data contain hundreds of thousands of distinct CDR3 sequences, around 14% of them singletons. Sequenced: memory CD4+ T cells from blood. These receptors were taken from a female donor in good health, serving as a healthy control.

This clonotype was seen repeatedly, ten times or more. The genes are TRBV24-1 and TRBJ2-1; D gene unclear. V lost 4 bases and J 6 bases, leaving 9 bases between the germline ends. The length of the CDR3 is 13 residues. Germline V gene data show CDR1 as KGHDR and CDR2 as SFDVKD. The DNA for the CDR3 is TGTGCCACCAGTGACTGGTTTGGCAATGAGCAGTTCTTC. This translates into CATSDWFGNEQFF.

This clonotype was seen a few times. The chain recombines TRBV10-3 with TRBJ2-2; 7 bases are shared with TRBD1. The CDR3 has 16 residues. Germline CDR1 is ENHRY and CDR2 is SYGVKD. Germline trimming cut 6 bases from V and 0 bases from J; bases unmatched to any gene: 7. This CDR3 is CAIRGSGQSNTGELFF. Here the CDR3 DNA reads TGTGCCATCAGGGGTTCGGGACAGTCGAACACCGGGGAGCTGTTTTTT.

There are many counts of this clonotype. CDR3 amino acids: CASSLTTGGSGYTF. In nucleotides, the CDR3 is TGTGCCAGCAGCTTAACTACAGGGGGCTCTGGCTACACCTTC. This chain links TRBV7-2 with TRBJ1-2; 9 bases fit TRBD1. Germline CDR1 is SGHTA and CDR2 is FQGNSA. The V and J ends lost 2 bases and 7 bases, in that order; junction bases with no gene match: 5. The CDR3 spans 14 residues.

CDR3 amino acids: CASSPGTSVLDTQYF. Written as DNA, the CDR3 is TGCGCCAGCAGCCCCGGGACTAGTGTTTTGGATACGCAGTATTTT. The gene calls are TRBV5-1 and TRBJ2-3; TRBD2 agrees at 8 bases. V shed 4 bases, J shed 6 bases, and the junction held 10 bases outside the gene matches. Germline V gene sequence: CDR1 SGHRS, CDR2 YFSETQ. This CDR3 spans 15 amino acids.

This rearrangement joins TRBV5-1 to TRBJ2-7; a weak D match, TRBD1 (6 bases). V lost 0 bases and J lost 2, with 12 bases in between. The CDR3 has 15 residues. The germline V gene has CDR1 SGHRS and CDR2 YFSETQ. The CDR3 DNA is TGCGCCAGCAGCTTGGAGAATTGGGGGCCCTACGAGCAGTACTTC. Protein: CASSLENWGPYEQYF.

V is TRBV20-1 and J is TRBJ2-5, with 9 bases that match TRBD2. The V gene end was trimmed by 4 bases and the J gene end by 5 bases; junction bases not matched to a gene: 11. Germline CDR1 is DFQATT and CDR2 is SNEGSKA (reference sequence). The CDR3 extends over 15 amino acids. Here the CDR3 reads CSAMQTGLAGETQYF. DNA of the CDR3: TGCAGTGCTATGCAAACGGGACTAGCTGGGGAGACCCAGTACTTC.

The chain is built from TRBV6-5 and TRBJ2-6, with a weak D call TRBD1 (6 bases). Trimming stripped 5 bases from V and 1 base from J, with 12 bases between. This CDR3 has 16 residues. In germline, CDR1 is MNHEY, CDR2 SVGAGI. CDR3 region: CASSRLGGSGANVLTF. CDR3 sequence (DNA): TGTGCCAGCAGTCGCCTAGGGGGTTCTGGGGCCAACGTCCTGACTTTC.

In its sample, this clonotype was seen a few times. The gene calls are TRBV19 and TRBJ1-5; 8 bases agree with TRBD1. The CDR3 has 16 residues. After removal of 4 bases from V and 6 bases from J, the junction contained 11 bases not matched to a gene. The germline V gene has CDR1 LNHDA and CDR2 SQIVND (reference sequence). The CDR3 is CASSTRAGGAGQPQHF. The CDR3 DNA is TGTGCCAGTAGTACCCGGGCAGGGGGCGCGGGTCAGCCCCAGCATTTT. Complete variable domain (other parts from reference TRBV19 and TRBJ1-5): DGGITQSPKYLFRKEGQNVTLSCEQNLNHDAMYWYRQDPGQGLRLIYYSQIVNDFQKGDIAEGYSVSREKKESFPLTVTSAQKNPTAFYLCASSTRAGGAGQPQHFGDGTRLSIL.

This clonotype has only a few counts. J is TRBJ2-5 and V is TRBV24-1; the D gene is possibly TRBD1 (6 bases). There are 14 residues in the CDR3. V shed 9 bases and J shed 0 bases, with 13 bases lying between them. From germline, CDR1 is KGHDR and CDR2 SFDVKD. The CDR3 sequence: CATAGGQYQETQYF. The CDR3 nucleotides are TGTGCCACCGCCGGAGGACAGTACCAAGAGACCCAGTACTTC.

This clonotype was found many times. This sequence joins TRBV24-1 and TRBJ2-5; 9 bases agree with TRBD1. Germline V gene lookup returns CDR1 KGHDR and CDR2 SFDVKD. Trimming took 3 bases from V and 2 from J; bases not matched to a gene: 3. The CDR3 is 15 residues long. CDR3 DNA sequence: TGTGCCACCAGTGATGCCGGGACAGGGCAAGAGACCCAGTACTTC. Encoded protein: CATSDAGTGQETQYF.

This clonotype was found a few times. The V and J genes are TRBV5-1 and TRBJ2-3; tentative D call: TRBD2 (5 bases). The germline V gene has CDR1 SGHRS and CDR2 YFSETQ. The ends were cut back, 0 bases at V and 4 bases at J, with 12 bases in the middle. The CDR3 is 15 amino acids. The CDR3 protein is CASSLELTNADTQYF. CDR3 DNA: TGCGCCAGCAGCTTGGAACTGACTAACGCAGATACGCAGTATTTT.

This clonotype was seen a few times. The chain joins TRBV5-1 to TRBJ1-2, with D maybe TRBD1 (5 bases). This CDR3 comprises 15 residues. V gave up 1 base and J gave up 4 bases, with 14 bases separating them. Germline CDR1 and CDR2: SGHRS and YFSETQ. The CDR3 DNA follows: TGCGCCAGCAGCTTGAGTCAGCCAGGGCTCTATGGCTACACCTTC. Protein product: CASSLSQPGLYGYTF.

The chain carries TRBV2 and TRBJ2-5; 7 bases agree with TRBD1. V dropped 4 bases and J dropped 3; count of bases not matched to a gene: 11. The germline CDR1 and CDR2 sequences are SNHLY and FYNNEI. This CDR3 contains 16 residues. The chain's CDR3 is CASSGPGTARKETQYF. The DNA of the CDR3 is TGTGCCAGCAGTGGACCCGGGACAGCGAGAAAAGAGACCCAGTACTTC.

This clonotype has at least ten counts. The chain links TRBV5-6 to TRBJ1-2; D is perhaps TRBD1 (5 bases). Germline V lookup: CDR1 SGHDT, CDR2 YYEEEE. The V end was cut by 0 bases, the J end by 2 bases, with 14 bases between. This CDR3 is built from 16 residues. This chain's CDR3 is CASSLAQGSGNYGYTF. CDR3 nucleotides: TGTGCCAGCAGCTTGGCTCAGGGATCGGGAAACTATGGCTACACCTTC.

The V gene is TRBV28, the J gene TRBJ2-1; 11 nucleotides line up with TRBD2. V lost 10 bases, J lost 8 bases, and 16 bases stayed unmatched. The germline CDR1 and CDR2 sequences are MDHEN and SYDVKM. The CDR3 contains 16 residues. This chain's CDR3 is CATNQVLAGGLDEQFF. CDR3 DNA sequence: TGTGCCACAAACCAAGTCCTAGCGGGAGGTTTGGATGAGCAGTTCTTC. Variable domain in full (rest from reference TRBV28 and TRBJ2-1): DVKVTQSSRYLVKRTGEKVFLECVQDMDHENMFWYRQDPGLGLRLIYFSYDVKMKEKGDIPEGYSVSREKKERFSLILESASTNQTSMYLCATNQVLAGGLDEQFFGPGTRLTVL.

This clonotype was counted at least ten times. The gene calls are TRBV27 and TRBJ2-1, with D possibly called TRBD1 or TRBD2 (6 bases each). Deletions cut 1 base from V and 8 bases from J, with 18 bases between. Per germline, CDR1 MNHEY and CDR2 SMNVEV (reference sequence). The CDR3 loop spans 16 amino acids. CDR3 nucleotide sequence: TGTGCCAGCAGTTTATGGGGGGACAAGGGGGATTATGAGCAGTTCTTC. It specifies CASSLWGDKGDYEQFF.

This clonotype has at least ten counts. This chain uses TRBV20-1 with TRBJ2-1, with 9 bases fitting TRBD2. From germline, CDR1 is DFQATT and CDR2 SNEGSKA (reference sequence). CDR3 length equals 14 residues. V was pared by 0 bases and J by 4 bases, with 1 base of the junction left unmatched. The CDR3 region is CSARELAGYNEQFF. For the CDR3, the DNA is TGCAGTGCTAGAGAACTAGCGGGTTACAATGAGCAGTTCTTC.

The chain has TRBV7-2 and TRBJ2-1; the D is unclear. Trimming stripped 5 bases from V and 14 bases from J, with 4 bases between. Germline V gene data show CDR1 as SGHTA and CDR2 as FQGNSA. CDR3 length: 8 amino acids. The DNA for the CDR3 is TGTGCCAGCAGCCCTAAGTTCTTC. As protein: CASSPKFF.

This clonotype was observed at least ten times. The chain uses TRBV6-1 and TRBJ2-7; the match to TRBD2 covers 7 bases. Germline V gene data show CDR1 as MNHNS and CDR2 as SASEGT. The CDR3 extends over 14 amino acids. The trim removed 2 bases at V and 1 base at J, leaving 2 bases unmatched. CDR3 nucleotide sequence: TGTGCCAGCAGTGAACAAGCGGGATCCTACGAGCAGTACTTC. It encodes CASSEQAGSYEQYF.

This clonotype was detected a few times. This chain uses TRBV27 with TRBJ2-3; 9 bases agree with TRBD2. The CDR3 totals 16 residues. Germline loops: CDR1 MNHEY, CDR2 SMNVEV (reference sequence). V dropped 2 bases and J dropped 0; count of bases not matched to a gene: 3. The CDR3 sequence: CASSLPSGTSTDTQYF. The CDR3 DNA reads as TGTGCCAGCAGTTTACCTAGCGGGACTAGCACAGATACGCAGTATTTT.

This clonotype was detected a few times. J is TRBJ2-1 and V is TRBV5-5; D is possibly TRBD1 or TRBD2 (6 bases each). The CDR3 contains 14 residues. V was trimmed by 4 bases and J by 5 bases, leaving 13 bases between them. Per germline, CDR1 SGHKS and CDR2 YYEKEE (reference sequence). The CDR3 protein is CASSLRGEDNEQFF. CDR3 bases: TGTGCCAGCAGCCTGAGGGGGGAGGACAATGAGCAGTTCTTC.

The rearrangement uses TRBV6-2 or TRBV6-3 and TRBJ2-1, with a weak D call TRBD2 (6 bases). Germline V gene data show CDR1 as MNHEY and CDR2 as SVGEGT. CDR3 length: 14 residues. V was pared by 9 bases and J by 12 bases, with 24 bases between. The CDR3 spells CASTPWDFERGQFF. The CDR3 DNA is TGTGCCAGTACCCCCTGGGACTTCGAACGTGGGCAGTTCTTC.

This clonotype has more than one count but fewer than ten. This chain connects TRBV7-9 to TRBJ2-2; D is uncertain. This CDR3 is 12 amino acids long. Trimming left V 5 bases short and J 8 bases short, with 9 bases between. Germline assignment: CDR1 SEHNR and CDR2 FQNEAQ (reference sequence). CDR3: CASSPIHGELFF. In DNA, the CDR3 is TGTGCCAGCAGCCCAATTCATGGGGAGCTGTTTTTT.